Presented here are 32 T cell receptor beta chains from one specimen sequenced in a study of cytomegalovirus exposure and HLA in healthy donors. With 60 Vbeta and 13 Jbeta primers, the PCR was carried out. Using immunoSEQ multiplex PCR, the repertoire was profiled, and TCRdb retains in-frame clones only, with some absent. The sample holds about 120,000 clones, approximately 66% seen once. Sequencing was done on a sample of PBMCs. Receptor source: a woman between 40 and 50 years old in good health and CMV-seropositive.

This rearrangement joins TRBV15 to TRBJ2-1, with TRBD1 matching 10 bases. Trimming cost V 5 bases and J 6 bases; bases outside gene matches: 7. The CDR3 totals 15 residues. CDR1 is LNHNV and CDR2 is YYDKDF in the germline V gene (reference sequence). DNA for the CDR3: TGTGCCACCAGCCATCCCGGGACAGGGGCCAATGAGCAGTTCTTC. Protein: CATSHPGTGANEQFF.

The rearrangement joins TRBV19 to TRBJ1-5; weak D call: TRBD1 (5 bases). The CDR3 is 14 residues long. With 5 bases removed from V and 2 bases from J, the gap between germline ends came to 10 bases. From germline, CDR1 is LNHDA and CDR2 SQIVND (reference sequence). This CDR3 reads CASSFSTGNQPQHF. Written as DNA, the CDR3 is TGTGCCAGTAGTTTTTCGACAGGCAATCAGCCCCAGCATTTT.

The chain carries TRBV6-1 and TRBJ2-7; 8 positions agree with TRBD1. V dropped 5 bases and J dropped 5; count of bases not matched to a gene: 8. This CDR3 has 14 amino acids. CDR1 MNHNS and CDR2 SASEGT come from the germline V gene. In DNA, the CDR3 is TGTGCCAGCAGTATACAGGGGGAAAAGCACGAGCAGTACTTC. Translating gives CASSIQGEKHEQYF.

V is TRBV10-3 and J is TRBJ1-2; 9 nucleotides agree with TRBD1. The junction had 13 bases not matched to a gene; V was cut back by 4 bases and J by 7 bases. This CDR3 is built from 16 residues. Germline V gene sequence: CDR1 ENHRY, CDR2 SYGVKD. The CDR3 loop reads CAISGTFGDRESGYTF. In nucleotides, the CDR3 is TGTGCCATCAGTGGTACCTTCGGGGACAGGGAATCTGGCTACACCTTC.

The chain's CDR3 is CASRQTSFDTGELFF. As DNA, the CDR3 is TGTGCCAGCAGACAAACTAGTTTCGACACCGGGGAGCTGTTTTTT. The chain couples TRBV6-6 to TRBJ2-2, with D maybe TRBD2 (5 bases). CDR3 size: 15 residues. Germline CDR1 is MNHNY and CDR2 is SVGAGI (reference sequence). Deletions cut 6 bases from V and 3 bases from J, with 14 bases between.

CDR3 nucleotide sequence: TGTGCCAGCAGGGCTAGCGGAGCTCCAGAGACCCAGTACTTC. Its translation: CASRASGAPETQYF. The chain couples TRBV6-1 to TRBJ2-5; TRBD2 agrees at 7 bases. V was clipped by 6 bases and J by 4 bases; unmatched bases: 8. Germline V gives CDR1 MNHNS, CDR2 SASEGT. The CDR3 covers 14 residues.

This clone has just a few counts. The chain recombines TRBV19 with TRBJ2-2; 7 bases line up with TRBD1. V dropped 1 base and J dropped 4; count of bases not matched to a gene: 12. Germline values: CDR1 LNHDA, CDR2 SQIVND (reference sequence). The CDR3 is 18 residues long. The CDR3 nucleotides read TGTGCCAGTAGTATAGTACGAAGACAGGGTATGACCACCGGGGAGCTGTTTTTT. Translating it yields CASSIVRRQGMTTGELFF.

This clone turned up a few times. V usage is TRBV5-1 and J usage is TRBJ1-2, with 9 nucleotides matching TRBD1. V shed 2 bases and J 6 bases; nucleotides not matched to a gene: 17. This CDR3 region has 18 residues. Germline-derived CDR1 and CDR2 are SGHRS and YFSETQ. The DNA of the CDR3 is TGCGCCAGCAGCTTTGAGGGACAGGGAGTCATTGGCCGTCATGGCTACACCTTC. Amino acids: CASSFEGQGVIGRHGYTF.

The chain employs TRBV15 and TRBJ2-1, with a possible D match to TRBD1 (5 bases). This CDR3 has 13 residues. The V end was cut by 3 bases, the J end by 4 bases, with 7 bases between. Per germline, CDR1 LNHNV and CDR2 YYDKDF (reference sequence). CDR3 nucleotide sequence: TGTGCCACCAGCAGCTGGACATACAATGAGCAGTTCTTC. This sequence encodes CATSSWTYNEQFF.

J is TRBJ2-7 and V is TRBV6-1; 8 bases fit TRBD1. Germline V gene data show CDR1 as MNHNS and CDR2 as SASEGT. The trim removed 0 bases at V and 3 bases at J, leaving 10 bases unmatched. The CDR3 is 17 residues long. CDR3 DNA: TGTGCCAGCAGTGAAGCCTTTCGGGACAGGAGTCTCTACGAGCAGTACTTC. Its protein is CASSEAFRDRSLYEQYF.

This chain uses TRBV7-6 with TRBJ2-1; 8 positions match TRBD2. This CDR3 has 14 residues. Unmatched junction bases numbered 7, after V lost 5 bases and J lost 7 bases. Germline V CDR1 and CDR2: SGHVS, FNYEAQ. This CDR3 is CASSPAGEVNEQFF. CDR3 sequence (DNA): TGTGCCAGCAGCCCAGCGGGAGAAGTAAATGAGCAGTTCTTC.

The CDR3, as DNA: TGCAGCGTCCGCCTAGGACAGGCGAACACTGAAGCTTTCTTT. Its translation is CSVRLGQANTEAFF. V gene TRBV29-1 combines with J gene TRBJ1-1, with 7 positions matching TRBD1. The CDR3 contains 14 residues. J lost 1 base, V lost 6 bases, and 8 bases had no gene match. Germline V CDR1 and CDR2: SQVTM, ANQGSEA.

The sample holds a few counts of this clone. This chain links TRBV13 with TRBJ2-7; TRBD1 matches at 8 bases. This CDR3 is built from 13 residues. V was pared by 8 bases and J by 4 bases, with 7 bases of the junction left unmatched. Germline V gives CDR1 PRHDT, CDR2 FYEKMQ (reference sequence). In DNA, the CDR3 is TGTGCCAGCGGGAGCAGGGGGCAATACGAGCAGTACTTC. Protein sequence: CASGSRGQYEQYF.

This chain links TRBV10-3 with TRBJ2-5; 8 nucleotides match TRBD2. Germline V gene lookup returns CDR1 ENHRY and CDR2 SYGVKD. The CDR3 runs to 14 residues. Trimming took 5 bases from V and 5 from J; bases not matched to a gene: 7. In DNA, the CDR3 is TGTGCCATCAGTCCTCAGACTAGCGTGGAGACCCAGTACTTC. Translation: CAISPQTSVETQYF.

The V gene is TRBV18, the J gene TRBJ1-1, with no clear D. CDR1 is KGHSH, CDR2 LQKENI, per germline. Trimming took 2 bases from V and 5 from J, leaving 9 bases between them. The CDR3 totals 13 residues. The CDR3 protein is CASSPSGGTEAFF. The CDR3 DNA sequence: TGTGCCAGCTCACCATCGGGAGGGACTGAAGCTTTCTTT.

The chain recombines TRBV10-2 with TRBJ2-1; 7 nucleotides align to TRBD1. This CDR3 has 15 amino acids. Losses at the gene ends were 3 bases for V and 0 bases for J; bases not matched to a gene: 2. From germline, CDR1 is WSHSY and CDR2 SAAADI. CDR3 nucleotides: TGCGCCAGCAGTGAAGACAGGGTCTCCTACAATGAGCAGTTCTTC. Translated, it gives CASSEDRVSYNEQFF.

The CDR3 protein is CASSPDSYGYTF. The CDR3 DNA reads as TGCGCCAGCAGCCCGGACAGCTATGGCTACACCTTC. The chain carries TRBV5-1 and TRBJ1-2; TRBD1 is a possible D gene (6 bases). V lost 4 bases and J lost 4, with 8 bases in between. The CDR3 covers 12 residues. The V gene's germline CDR1 is SGHRS and CDR2 YFSETQ.

This chain uses TRBV5-1 with TRBJ2-7, with D perhaps matching TRBD2 (6 bases). V was shortened by 0 bases and J by 6 bases, with 13 bases between the two germline ends. Germline CDR1 is SGHRS and CDR2 is YFSETQ. This CDR3 contains 14 residues. CDR3 amino acids: CASSLDTGAAEQYF. The CDR3 DNA reads TGCGCCAGCAGCTTGGATACGGGAGCAGCCGAGCAGTACTTC.

The chain links TRBV11-3 to TRBJ1-4; D is unclear. V was pared by 1 base and J by 4 bases, with 4 bases between. The CDR3 is 13 amino acids. Looked up from germline, CDR1 is SGHNT and CDR2 is YENEEA. The CDR3 DNA reads as TGTGCCAGCAGCTTAGTTCGTAATGAAAAACTGTTTTTT. Amino acid sequence: CASSLVRNEKLFF.

This clone was detected only a few times. The identical CDR3 is also encoded by other nucleotide sequences in the sample. The CDR3 DNA reads TGTGCCACCAGCCGGGACAGGGGGCCTTACGAGCAGTACTTC. Encoded protein: CATSRDRGPYEQYF. The chain uses TRBV15 and TRBJ2-7, with 12 bases lining up with TRBD1. The CDR3 has 14 amino acids. Germline loops: CDR1 LNHNV, CDR2 YYDKDF (reference sequence). V was pared by 5 bases and J by 4 bases, with 3 bases of the junction left unmatched.

The rearrangement joins TRBV7-3 to TRBJ2-5, with TRBD2 identical over 7 bases. The CDR3 is made up of 15 amino acids. CDR1 and CDR2 (germline): SGHTA, FQGTGA. V lost 5 bases and J lost 5; bases outside the gene matches: 11. This CDR3 reads CASSRTSQSRETQYF. The CDR3 DNA sequence: TGTGCCAGCAGCCGGACTAGTCAGTCCCGGGAGACCCAGTACTTC. Full variable domain (missing parts from reference TRBV7-3 and TRBJ2-5): GAGVSQTPSNKVTEKGKYVELRCDPISGHTALYWYRQSLGQGPEFLIYFQGTGAADDSGLPNDRFFAVRPEGSVSTLKIQRTERGDSAVYLCASSRTSQSRETQYFGPGTRLLVL.

This chain connects TRBV5-8 to TRBJ2-5; possibly TRBD1 for D (5 bases). The V gene lost 4 bases and the J gene lost 5 bases, with 15 bases spanning the gap. This CDR3 has 14 residues. CDR1 is SGHTS and CDR2 is YDEGEE in the germline V gene. Here the CDR3 reads CASSPRQLGETQYF. The CDR3 DNA is TGTGCCAGCAGCCCCCGACAGCTTGGGGAGACCCAGTACTTC.

The chain has TRBV19 and TRBJ1-6, with a tentative D call TRBD1 (6 bases). Germline V CDR1 and CDR2: LNHDA, SQIVND (reference sequence). The CDR3 runs 13 residues. Between the trimmed V and J ends, which lost 7 bases and 5 bases, there was a span of 9 bases. The CDR3 is CASKDRDNSPLHF. CDR3 bases: TGTGCCAGTAAGGACAGAGATAATTCACCCCTCCACTTT.

The rearrangement links TRBV5-6 to TRBJ2-1, with 12 positions matching TRBD2. With 3 bases clipped from V and 6 bases from J, the junction kept 4 bases outside the gene matches. Per germline, CDR1 SGHDT and CDR2 YYEEEE. The CDR3 sequence is 15 residues long. This CDR3 reads CASSSSGGAFNEQFF. CDR3 nucleotides: TGTGCCAGCAGCTCTAGCGGGGGGGCCTTCAATGAGCAGTTCTTC.

The V gene is TRBV7-9, the J gene TRBJ2-7, with 9 positions matching TRBD1. Germline loops: CDR1 SEHNR, CDR2 FQNEAQ (reference sequence). The CDR3 is 13 residues long. J lost 3 bases, V lost 4 bases, and 1 base had no gene match. CDR3 sequence: CASSYRGHYEQYF. As DNA, the CDR3 is TGTGCCAGCAGCTACAGGGGGCACTACGAGCAGTACTTC.

The V and J genes are TRBV5-1 and TRBJ1-2; TRBD1 might be the D (6 bases). The CDR3 is 14 residues long. CDR1 and CDR2 from the germline V gene are SGHRS and YFSETQ. Trimming pared 7 bases from V and 1 base from J, leaving 14 bases between. As DNA, the CDR3 is TGCGCCAGCGCCCGGGACACGGGTAACTATGGCTACACCTTC. Translated, it gives CASARDTGNYGYTF. Complete variable domain (other parts from reference TRBV5-1 and TRBJ1-2): KAGVTQTPRYLIKTRGQQVTLSCSPISGHRSVSWYQQTPGQGLQFLFEYFSETQRNKGNFPGRFSGRQFSNSRSEMNVSTLELGDSALYLCASARDTGNYGYTFGSGTRLTVV.

V usage is TRBV10-1 and J usage is TRBJ1-5; TRBD1 aligns across 12 bases. Germline V lookup: CDR1 WNHNN, CDR2 SYGVQD (reference sequence). The CDR3 is 19 residues long. The junction had 11 bases not matched to a gene; V was cut back by 3 bases and J by 2 bases. The CDR3 DNA sequence: TGCGCCAGCAGTGATAGTGTTGGGACAGGGGGCATGGGCAATCAGCCCCAGCATTTT. Residues: CASSDSVGTGGMGNQPQHF.

This clone has only one observation. The chain couples TRBV5-4 to TRBJ1-1; the D is unclear. The V gene's germline CDR1 is SGHNT and CDR2 YYREEE (reference sequence). The CDR3 is 14 residues long. V lost 6 bases and J 7 bases, leaving 19 bases between the germline ends. Here the CDR3 DNA reads TGTGCCAGCACCTGGATGGGCACCGAAGTTGAAGCTTTCTTT. It translates to CASTWMGTEVEAFF.

The CDR3 nucleotides are TGTGCCAGCAGCTCTGAGAGGTTTAACACCGGGGAGCTGTTTTTT. This encodes CASSSERFNTGELFF. The chain couples TRBV9 to TRBJ2-2; D uncertain. This CDR3 is 15 amino acids long. Germline V gene lookup returns CDR1 SGDLS and CDR2 YYNGEE. The germline V and J ends were trimmed by 4 bases and 2 bases, with 12 bases remaining between them.

This clone appeared a few times. The genes are TRBV4-2 and TRBJ2-7, with a possible D match to TRBD2 (6 bases). Trimming pared 3 bases from V and 2 bases from J, leaving 17 bases between. CDR3 length: 16 residues. Germline assignment: CDR1 LGHNA and CDR2 YNFKEQ. In nucleotides, the CDR3 is TGTGCCAGCAGCCAGGCCCGGGACTGGGCCGCCTACGAGCAGTACTTC. Translating gives CASSQARDWAAYEQYF.

The chain has TRBV27 and TRBJ2-3; TRBD2 aligns across 14 bases. V shed 7 bases and J 6 bases; nucleotides not matched to a gene: 6. The CDR3 runs 15 residues. CDR1 is MNHEY, CDR2 SMNVEV, per germline (reference sequence). CDR3 sequence: CASMTSGRAGDTQYF. CDR3 nucleotides: TGTGCCAGCATGACTAGCGGGAGGGCAGGGGATACGCAGTATTTT.

The chain joins TRBV6-1 to TRBJ2-3; possible D gene TRBD2, 6 bases. CDR3 length: 14 amino acids. Germline values: CDR1 MNHNS, CDR2 SASEGT. Trimming pared 4 bases from V and 0 bases from J, leaving 8 bases between. CDR3 region: CASSVAGSTDTQYF. The CDR3 DNA sequence: TGTGCCAGCAGTGTTGCGGGGAGCACAGATACGCAGTATTTT.